The clone carrying this T cell receptor beta chain showed up just a few times. Diagnoses used clinical symptoms, serum thyroxine and TRAb, thyroid ultrasound and orbital computed tomography. The CDR3 regions of TCR beta were amplified from RNA transcripts. First-round RT-PCR targeting the TCR CDR3 was performed with the HTBI primer set. TCRdb itself ran the multiplex PCR reads through MiXCR, one entry per CDR3 protein. This sample yields roughly 550,000 distinct CDR3 sequences, of which 15% to 20% are seen a single time; around 32% belongs to the top ten. This entry comes from a study of T cells in Graves' hyperthyroidism and ophthalmopathy. Study-level information: Peripheral blood was obtained at initial diagnosis, preceding any treatment.

The sample comprised blood. The TCR comes from a young woman with Graves' ophthalmopathy.

CDR3 loop: CSVTKTGTGETQYF. The CDR3 DNA sequence: TGCAGCGTGACAAAGACAGGGACCGGGGAGACCCAGTACTTC. This chain connects TRBV29-1 to TRBJ2-5; 7 positions match TRBD1. Germline CDR1 is SQVTM and CDR2 is ANQGSEA. The CDR3 length is 14 residues. With 6 bases clipped from V and 5 bases from J, the junction kept 12 bases outside the gene matches.